What follows is one T cell receptor beta chain and its context. Its recognized antigen is unknown. Base qualities are not provided; no much larger clone lies one nucleotide away. Systemically healthy Caucasian individuals from Russia, around 38 in total and aged about 6 to 95 years, were included as donors. Each donor gave 8 to 10 milliliters of peripheral blood, collected into EDTA-treated Vacutainer tubes. Ficoll-Paque density-gradient centrifugation was used to isolate PBMCs, with at least 7 million per sample. Total RNA, at least 6 micrograms per sample, was extracted from PBMCs with Trizol reagent. Naive CD45RAhigh/CD27high T cell percentages were measured by flow cytometry on a PBMC aliquot from every donor. The data were taken from a study of blood T cells in healthy people across ages (dated by TCRdb to the mid-2010s). General notes on the study: In model experiments, template switching captured roughly one uniquely barcoded TCR beta cDNA molecule for every two T cells. Using deep sequencing normalized with unique cDNA molecular identifiers, the study measured how TCR beta repertoire diversity changes with age. The donors were divided into four age groups: young (average around 16 years), middle-aged (approximately 41), aged (about 61) and long-lived (about 79). To avoid experimental bias, donors of different ages were distributed randomly across sequencing lanes. For two donors (one aged 18 to 30 and one aged 80 or older), the study analyzed two additional independent replicas of 1 million unique cDNA reads from the same blood draw. The investigation overall reported the following: Estimates of total diversity based on one million sequenced T cells were regarded as lower bounds and as underestimates. As age increased, observed TCR beta diversity per million T cells dropped in a roughly linear way, and a significant reduction was already evident by age 40. Compared with the aged group, the long-lived group had more naive CD4+ T cells, fewer expanded clones and increased TCR diversity, suggesting age selection. Conclusive comparison of naive and antigen-experienced compartments was prevented by the profiling of bulk unsorted PBMCs. Observed TCR beta diversity correlated strongly with the percentage of naive T cells measured by flow cytometry. Donor CMV infection status was unknown, potentially confounding age-related changes in expanded clonotypes.

V loses 1 base, J loses 5 bases, and the germline ends lie 8 bases apart. CDR1 and CDR2, looked up from the germline V gene (reference sequence), are MNHEY and SMNVEV. Spanning cysteine to phenylalanine, the CDR3 consists of 13 amino acids. Kept here is only the CDR3 DNA, which spans 39 bases and is read in frame from base 1. Library generation was performed with 5' RACE. Sequencer: Illumina HiSeq 2500. A second PCR of 7 to 11 cycles was performed with a sample-barcoded 5' primer and a J-beta primer mix. A template-switch 5' adaptor carrying 12 random nucleotides introduced a unique molecular identifier onto each TCR beta cDNA molecule. Each sample yielded at least 2.5 million CDR3-containing paired-end reads. First-strand cDNA was synthesized from all RNA with the Mint cDNA synthesis kit, primed by a TRBC-specific oligonucleotide. Following uracil-DNA glycosylase treatment, all cDNA underwent a first 18-cycle PCR with the universal primers M1SS and BC2_uni_R. The authors processed their data as follows. Normalization of each sample was performed by random selection of 1 million high-quality reads, each carrying a distinct molecular identifier. Instead of being binned into consensus sequences, reads that shared molecular identifiers were thrown out. MiTCR, with a Q25 quality threshold and the strictest error-elimination algorithm, was used for CDR3 identification, clonotype clustering and error correction. A nonparametric unseen species model using Euler transformation provided a lower-bound estimate of total TCR beta diversity. Starting from the raw public reads, TCRdb applied fastp trimming at Q25, assembled clones with MiXCR and retained in-frame beta chains. CDR3 protein sequences are deduplicated, and each keeps its most common genes and DNA. TCRdb's processing, not the authors', yielded these V and J calls. The sample table contains approximately 320,000 distinct CDR3 sequences; only one count was recorded for around 29% of them. The ten biggest clones cover roughly 28% of the sample.

Sequencing input: blood. The V gene is TRBV27 and the J gene is TRBJ2-5; matching of 5 bases hints at TRBD2 as the D gene. This receptor was taken from a woman aged 70-85 years in good health. The CDR3 corresponds to CASSLWPGETQYF. The nucleotide sequence is given as TGTGCCAGCAGTTTATGGCCGGGGGAGACCCAGTACTTC.